Listed below are T cell receptor beta chains from one sample, sequenced in a study of T cells in narcolepsy. Here immunoSEQ multiplex PCR was the method, and the copy in TCRdb shows in-frame clones only, minus some. The data contain about 22,000 clones, 81% of them seen just once; the ten biggest clones take up 4.2%. Source material: memory (CD45RA-) CD4+ T cells from blood. Every receptor here comes from a human donor in good health. Both conserved end residues are part of each CDR3. Each record gives: CDR3 length, V gene, D gene, J gene, clone size, CDR3 protein, CDR3 DNA. D genes are given only for firm matches. The listing skips clone size in some rows; elsewhere it reads once, few, many or a size class.

>17|TRBV5-6|-|TRBJ2-5|-
CASSLGVGFKVKETQYF
TGTGCCAGCAGCCTAGGAGTAGGGTTTAAGGTCAAAGAGACCCAGTACTTC
>12|TRBV6-5|TRBD1|TRBJ1-4|-
CASRTGYEKLFF
TGTGCCAGCAGGACAGGGTATGAAAAACTGTTTTTT
>17|TRBV4-1|-|TRBJ2-7|-
CASSQEPSGPLSYEQYF
TGCGCCAGCAGCCAAGAACCATCCGGGCCCCTCTCCTACGAGCAGTACTTC
>13|TRBV6-1|-|TRBJ1-1|-
CASDLTVRTEAFF
TGTGCCAGCGACCTGACAGTCCGCACTGAAGCTTTCTTT
>12|TRBV7-9|-|TRBJ2-5|-
CASSLIGETQYF
TGTGCCAGCAGCTTGATAGGGGAGACCCAGTACTTC
>11|TRBV10-2|-|TRBJ2-7|-
CASSEDWGQYF
TGCGCCAGCAGTGAGGATTGGGGACAGTACTTC
>14|TRBV7-3|-|TRBJ2-7|-
CASSPGARGYEQYF
TGTGCCAGCAGCCCCGGGGCCAGGGGCTACGAGCAGTACTTC
>13|TRBV6-5|-|TRBJ1-4|-
CASSKGSNEKLFF
TGTGCCAGCAGCAAGGGATCCAATGAAAAACTGTTTTTT
>13|TRBV5-6|TRBD1|TRBJ2-7|-
CASSGDRAIEQYF
TGTGCCAGCAGCGGGGACAGGGCGATCGAGCAGTACTTC
>11|TRBV29-1|-|TRBJ2-7|-
CSVTHGGEQYF
TGCAGCGTGACCCACGGCGGGGAGCAGTACTTC
>10|TRBV6-1|-|TRBJ2-7|-
CASKLYEQYF
TGTGCCAGCAAGCTATACGAGCAGTACTTC
>16|TRBV14|TRBD1|TRBJ1-1|-
CASSKRQGVGDTEAFF
TGTGCCAGCAGCAAGCGACAGGGGGTTGGAGACACTGAAGCTTTCTTT
>12|TRBV6-1|-|TRBJ1-2|-
CASSERADGYTF
TGTGCCAGCAGTGAAAGAGCTGATGGCTACACCTTC
>15|TRBV18|-|TRBJ1-5|-
CASSQGPAGNQPQHF
TGTGCCAGCTCACAAGGACCGGCCGGCAATCAGCCCCAGCATTTT
>14|TRBV4-3|-|TRBJ2-7|-
CASSKGSASYEQYF
TGCGCCAGCAGCAAAGGGAGCGCCTCCTACGAGCAGTACTTC
>15|TRBV19|-|TRBJ1-5|-
CASRESLNPNQPQHF
TGTGCCAGTAGAGAGAGCCTCAACCCGAATCAGCCCCAGCATTTT
>14|TRBV11-2|-|TRBJ1-2|-
CASSRTGTDYGYTF
TGTGCCAGCAGCCGAACCGGGACGGACTATGGCTACACCTTC
>12|TRBV7-9|-|TRBJ2-1|-
CASSLWLNQQFF
TGTGCCAGCAGCTTATGGTTAAACCAGCAGTTCTTC
>13|TRBV2|-|TRBJ1-6|-
CASSEVMNSPLHF
TGTGCCAGCAGTGAAGTCATGAATTCACCCCTCCACTTT
>16|TRBV6-5|TRBD1|TRBJ2-7|-
CASSCPGQGAIYEQYF
TGTGCCAGCAGTTGTCCGGGACAGGGGGCAATATACGAGCAGTACTTC
>15|TRBV4-1|-|TRBJ1-4|-
CASSQVGGRYEKLFF
TGCGCCAGCAGCCAAGTGGGGGGAAGGTATGAAAAACTGTTTTTT
>14|TRBV7-7|-|TRBJ2-2|-
CASSLGENRGELFF
TGTGCCAGCAGCTTAGGCGAAAACCGGGGGGAGCTGTTTTTT
>14|TRBV19|-|TRBJ2-6|-
CASNPGPGANVLTF
TGTGCCAGTAACCCGGGGCCAGGGGCCAACGTCCTGACTTTC
>14|TRBV5-1|-|TRBJ2-7|few
CASSPGTPVYEQYF
TGCGCCAGCAGTCCCGGGACACCGGTTTACGAGCAGTACTTC
>14|TRBV6-4|TRBD2|TRBJ2-3|few
CASSPGGGTDTQYF
TGTGCCAGCAGCCCCGGGGGGGGCACAGATACGCAGTATTTT
>17|TRBV19|-|TRBJ1-2|-
CASSRNAGTSKSGGYTF
TGTGCCAGTAGTAGAAACGCCGGGACCTCCAAGTCAGGTGGCTACACCTTC
>15|TRBV10-3|TRBD2|TRBJ2-3|-
CAISIAGTSTDTQYF
TGTGCCATCAGTATAGCGGGGACAAGCACAGATACGCAGTATTTT
>17|TRBV10-3|TRBD1|TRBJ2-5|-
CAISEATPGQGRETQYF
TGTGCCATCAGTGAGGCGACCCCGGGACAGGGGAGGGAGACCCAGTACTTC
>18|TRBV5-4|TRBD2|TRBJ2-1|few
CASSFGILGTSGYNEQFF
TGTGCCAGCAGCTTCGGCATCCTCGGGACTAGCGGGTACAATGAGCAGTTCTTC
>13|TRBV2|-|TRBJ1-2|once
CASRDTDDYGYTF
TGTGCCAGCAGGGACACAGATGACTATGGCTACACCTTC
>15|TRBV5-6|TRBD2|TRBJ2-7|few
CASSLAGGARYEQYF
TGTGCCAGCAGCTTGGCGGGGGGGGCCCGGTACGAGCAGTACTTC
>14|TRBV6-5|-|TRBJ1-1|-
CASSYGAVKTEAFF
TGTGCCAGCAGTTACGGGGCTGTGAAGACTGAAGCTTTCTTT
>15|TRBV19|-|TRBJ1-6|-
CASSIGGGNNSPLHF
TGTGCCAGTAGTATCGGGGGGGGCAATAATTCACCCCTCCACTTT